This T cell receptor (beta chain) was recovered during a study of beta chain features in type 1 diabetes. Germline V gene data show CDR1 as SEHNR and CDR2 as FQNEAQ (reference sequence). The CDR3 covers 15 residues. Unmatched junction bases numbered 5, after V lost 5 bases and J lost 0 bases. Expressed TCRB transcripts were sequenced because the entire RNA isolate underwent reverse transcription. Produced via immunoSEQ multiplex PCR; TCRdb's table is partial and in-frame only. The table lists approximately 140,000 clones, 6% to 7.5% of them singletons, with more than 1.1% in the top ten. The V call is TRBV7-9, the J call TRBJ1-1, with 8 bases aligning to TRBD1. This TCR was sampled from a woman aged 25 to 39 in good health. The sequenced sample consisted of central memory CD4+ T cells from blood. CDR3 sequence reads: CASSRGQGLNTEAFF. Written as DNA, the CDR3 is TGTGCCAGCAGCCGTGGACAGGGACTGAACACTGAAGCTTTCTTT. The variable domain in full, completed from reference TRBV7-9 and TRBJ1-1, reads DTGVSQNPRHKITKRGQNVTFRCDPISEHNRLYWYRQTLGQGPEFLTYFQNEAQLEKSRLLSDRFSAERPKGSFSTLEIQRTEQGDSAMYLCASSRGQGLNTEAFFGQGTRLTVV.